This TCR beta chain was obtained from a study of regulatory T cells in long-lasting Graves disease. Sequencing libraries for TCR beta were prepared with iRepertoire HTBI primers and Arm-PCR of CDR3 regions. TCRdb re-analysed the multiplex PCR reads in MiXCR, keeping a single row per CDR3 protein. The sample gives hundreds of thousands of distinct CDR3 sequences, more than 20% of which show up once; approximately 7.8% is in the top ten. Points from the study as a whole: No thyroid tissue was studied; the work used peripheral blood only. Patients with persistent disease shared roughly 3,000 public clonotypes, outpacing the approximately 870 shared by new patients. Gene preferences differed: TRBV28, TRBJ1-2, TRBJ2-5 in persistent cases.

This clonotype has only a few counts. Its matching antigen is unknown. With V trimmed by 3 bases and J by 5 bases, 5 bases remained unmatched. The germline CDR1 and CDR2 sequences are DFQATT and SNEGSKA (reference sequence). The CDR3 is 14 amino acids. Time point defined: persistent/refractory GD, antithyroid drugs over 5 years with positive TRAb. Following extraction of RNA from PBMCs, that RNA was used to make the TCR library. The TCR originated in a female donor with Graves disease. The chain combines TRBV20-1 with TRBJ2-5; 11 nucleotides align to TRBD2. The specimen comprised peripheral blood mononuclear cells (PBMCs), sampled when the disease was refractory, from a patient treated with antithyroid drugs. The CDR3 nucleotides read TGCAGTGCTAGCCGACTAGCGGGATTTGAGACCCAGTACTTC. Translating it yields CSASRLAGFETQYF.